One sample yielded the 17 T cell receptor beta chains listed below, sequenced in a study of shared clonotypes between healthy human individuals. Sequencing used immunoSEQ multiplex PCR; TCRdb keeps in-frame clones, though not all of them. The sample yields 2 million to 3 million clones, approximately 94% seen once. The source material was naive CD4+ T cells from PBMCs. The subset: CD45RA+ positively selected. These receptors came from a man younger than 30 in good health. Some clones in this sample may be carry-over from other donors' samples.

The chain is built from TRBV9 and TRBJ1-1; 7 nucleotides align to TRBD1. The CDR3 runs to 14 residues. The V and J ends lost 3 bases and 3 bases, in that order; junction bases with no gene match: 5. Per germline, CDR1 SGDLS and CDR2 YYNGEE. CDR3 bases: TGTGCCAGCAGCGGCCAGGGGGGCCACACTGAAGCTTTCTTT. Encoded protein: CASSGQGGHTEAFF.

This chain uses TRBV7-9 with TRBJ2-7; TRBD2 might be the D (6 bases). The germline gives CDR1 SEHNR, CDR2 FQNEAQ (reference sequence). Between the trimmed V and J ends, which lost 5 bases and 5 bases, there was a span of 16 bases. This CDR3 has 14 residues. This CDR3 is CASSLGGSPDEQYF. The CDR3 DNA reads TGTGCCAGCAGCCTTGGGGGGAGTCCCGACGAGCAGTACTTC. Based on the CDR3 plus reference TRBV7-9 and TRBJ2-7, the full variable domain is DTGVSQNPRHKITKRGQNVTFRCDPISEHNRLYWYRQTLGQGPEFLTYFQNEAQLEKSRLLSDRFSAERPKGSFSTLEIQRTEQGDSAMYLCASSLGGSPDEQYFGPGTRLTVT.

The CDR3: CASSQAGFDYNEQFF. CDR3 coding DNA: TGTGCCAGCAGCCAAGCGGGATTCGACTACAATGAGCAGTTCTTC. V gene TRBV14 combines with J gene TRBJ2-1; possibly TRBD2 for D (5 bases). Germline V CDR1 and CDR2: SGHDN, FVKESK. The CDR3 runs to 15 residues. V was trimmed by 1 base and J by 3 bases, leaving 10 bases between them. The entire variable domain, with the rest obtained from reference TRBV14 and TRBJ2-1, is as follows: EAGVTQFPSHSVIEKGQTVTLRCDPISGHDNLYWYRRVMGKEIKFLLHFVKESKQDESGMPNNRFLAERTGGTYSTLKVQPAELEDSGVYFCASSQAGFDYNEQFFGPGTRLTVL.

This chain uses TRBV9 with TRBJ1-1; 7 nucleotides line up with TRBD1. There are 15 residues in the CDR3. The germline V gene has CDR1 SGDLS and CDR2 YYNGEE. Trimming cost V 4 bases and J 1 base; bases outside gene matches: 7. The CDR3 nucleotides read TGTGCCAGCAGCCCGGACAGGTTAAAGAACACTGAAGCTTTCTTT. Its protein is CASSPDRLKNTEAFF.

This clone was detected only a few times. This chain joins TRBV9 and TRBJ2-1; no clear D. Per the germline V gene, CDR1 is SGDLS and CDR2 is YYNGEE. CDR3 length equals 12 residues. Trimming removed 0 bases from V and 10 bases from J, with 8 bases in between. The CDR3 bases are TGTGCCAGCAGCGTAGACGGGCCAGAGCAGTTCTTC. Encoded protein: CASSVDGPEQFF.

The CDR3 DNA sequence: TGTGCCACCGCGGGGGACAATGAGCAGTTCTTC. Residues: CATAGDNEQFF. This chain connects TRBV15 to TRBJ2-1, with 7 bases aligning to TRBD2. The CDR3 covers 11 residues. V lost 8 bases, J lost 5 bases, and 0 bases stayed unmatched. Germline V CDR1 and CDR2: LNHNV, YYDKDF (reference sequence).

V gene TRBV11-2 combines with J gene TRBJ2-3, with D perhaps being TRBD1 or TRBD2 (5 bases each). CDR1 SGHAT and CDR2 FQNNGV come from the germline V gene. The CDR3 has 15 amino acids. V shed 7 bases and J shed 5 bases, with 19 bases lying between them. CDR3 coding DNA: TGTGCCAGCACCAATACGAGGGGTTTGAAAGATACGCAGTATTTT. Amino acids: CASTNTRGLKDTQYF.

V usage is TRBV4-1 and J usage is TRBJ2-7; possible D gene TRBD2, 5 bases. Germline assignment: CDR1 MGHRA and CDR2 YSYEKL. Trimming cost V 2 bases and J 3 bases, with 17 bases left between them. This CDR3 spans 16 amino acids. In DNA form, the CDR3 reads TGCGCCAGCAGCCAACTCCTAGAGGGTATGGGCTACGAGCAGTACTTC. It codes for CASSQLLEGMGYEQYF.

This rearrangement joins TRBV28 to TRBJ2-7, with TRBD1 matching over 10 bases. CDR1 and CDR2 (germline): MDHEN, SYDVKM. V was pared by 8 bases and J by 2 bases, with 6 bases of the junction left unmatched. This CDR3 contains 14 residues. The CDR3 here is CASHSGTGAYEQYF. CDR3 in DNA: TGTGCCAGCCACTCCGGGACAGGGGCCTACGAGCAGTACTTC.

This clone has more than one count but fewer than ten. The V gene is TRBV7-7, the J gene TRBJ2-7; D gene uncertain. The germline V gene encodes CDR1 SSHAT and CDR2 FNYEAQ (reference sequence). The CDR3 has 16 amino acids. V lost 5 bases to trimming and J lost 5 bases, with 22 bases between them. The CDR3 coding sequence is TGTGCCAGCAGCCTCGGTGGCGGCAGCCTAACCCACGAGCAGTACTTC. It translates to CASSLGGGSLTHEQYF. The full variable domain, in which reference TRBV7-7 and TRBJ2-7 provide the parts outside the CDR3, is GAGVSQSPRYKVTKRGQDVTLRCDPISSHATLYWYQQALGQGPEFLTYFNYEAQPDKSGLPSDRFSAERPEGSISTLTIQRTEQRDSAMYRCASSLGGGSLTHEQYFGPGTRLTVT.

This clone was counted only a few times. The chain carries TRBV10-2 and TRBJ2-2; D is uncertain. Per the germline V gene, CDR1 is WSHSY and CDR2 is SAAADI. Trimming took 10 bases from V and 0 from J, leaving 12 bases between them. The CDR3 spans 14 residues. The DNA for the CDR3 is TGCGCCACCCGTGCCGGAACGAACACCGGGGAGCTGTTTTTT. This translates into CATRAGTNTGELFF.

As concerns this clone: The sample carries other DNA sequences with the same CDR3. This chain connects TRBV5-4 to TRBJ2-7; 8 positions match TRBD2. Looked up from germline, CDR1 is SGHNT and CDR2 is YYREEE (reference sequence). The CDR3 runs 15 residues. J gave up 7 bases and V 0 bases, and 9 bases lay outside the gene matches. CDR3 in DNA: TGTGCCAGCAGCTTGGACCCCCGGGGGGGGTATGAGCAGTACTTC. Its translation: CASSLDPRGGYEQYF.

This chain connects TRBV15 to TRBJ1-2; 9 bases map to TRBD1. J lost 4 bases, V lost 1 base, and 4 bases had no gene match. Germline V gives CDR1 LNHNV, CDR2 YYDKDF (reference sequence). The CDR3 has 15 residues. The CDR3 sequence is CATSRAGQGSYGYTF. CDR3 nucleotides: TGTGCCACCAGCAGAGCAGGACAGGGGTCCTATGGCTACACCTTC.

CDR3 in amino acids: CASSSGQSSYEQYF. The CDR3 bases are TGTGCCAGCAGTAGCGGGCAGAGCTCCTACGAGCAGTACTTC. This chain joins TRBV27 and TRBJ2-5; D perhaps matches TRBD2 (6 bases). The DNA matches TRBJ2-7 better at its end, which makes the J call doubtful. Germline V lookup: CDR1 MNHEY, CDR2 SMNVEV (reference sequence). The CDR3 extends over 14 amino acids.

This chain connects TRBV7-2 to TRBJ1-1; no reliable D call. V lost 2 bases and J lost 10, with 11 bases in between. From germline, CDR1 is SGHTA and CDR2 FQGNSA. The CDR3 is 12 residues long. CDR3 region: CASSLNAGSAFF. Written as DNA, the CDR3 is TGTGCCAGCAGCTTAAATGCGGGGTCAGCTTTCTTT.

In regard to this clone: The sample carries other DNA sequences with the same CDR3. The rearrangement links TRBV9 to TRBJ1-3; TRBD1 agrees at 10 bases. In germline, CDR1 is SGDLS, CDR2 YYNGEE. The CDR3 covers 15 residues. Unmatched junction bases numbered 3, after V lost 2 bases and J lost 4 bases. CDR3 residues: CASSVDRGPGNTIYF. CDR3 sequence (DNA): TGTGCCAGCAGCGTCGACAGGGGGCCAGGAAACACCATATATTTT.

The rearrangement joins TRBV7-2 to TRBJ2-1; D possibly corresponds to TRBD1 (6 bases). The CDR3 runs 16 residues. V was clipped by 2 bases and J by 4 bases, with 15 bases between them. Germline values: CDR1 SGHTA, CDR2 FQGNSA. The CDR3: CASSLLGGLPYNEQFF. The CDR3 DNA reads as TGTGCCAGCAGCTTACTAGGGGGTCTGCCTTACAATGAGCAGTTCTTC.